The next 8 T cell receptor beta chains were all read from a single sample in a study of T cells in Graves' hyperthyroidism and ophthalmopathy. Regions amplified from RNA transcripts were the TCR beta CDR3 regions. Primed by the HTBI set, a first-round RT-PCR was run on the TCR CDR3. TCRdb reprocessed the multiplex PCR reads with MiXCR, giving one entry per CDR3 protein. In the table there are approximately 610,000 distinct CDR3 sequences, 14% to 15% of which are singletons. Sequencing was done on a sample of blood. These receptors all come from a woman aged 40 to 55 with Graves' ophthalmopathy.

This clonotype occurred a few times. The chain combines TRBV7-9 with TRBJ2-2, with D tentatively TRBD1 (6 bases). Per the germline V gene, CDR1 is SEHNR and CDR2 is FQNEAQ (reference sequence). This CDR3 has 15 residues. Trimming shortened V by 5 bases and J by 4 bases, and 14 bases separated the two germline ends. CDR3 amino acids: CASSPGQLGTGELFF. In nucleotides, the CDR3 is TGTGCCAGCAGCCCCGGACAGCTGGGCACCGGGGAGCTGTTTTTT.

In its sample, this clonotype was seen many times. Here the CDR3 reads CSAPSGSSYEQYF. The CDR3 bases are TGCAGTGCTCCGAGCGGGTCCTCCTACGAGCAGTACTTC. The J gene is TRBJ2-7, the V gene TRBV20-1, with D maybe TRBD2 (6 bases). The CDR3 sequence is 13 residues long. CDR1 and CDR2 from the germline V gene are DFQATT and SNEGSKA (reference sequence). The ends were cut back, 5 bases at V and 0 bases at J, with 11 bases in the middle.

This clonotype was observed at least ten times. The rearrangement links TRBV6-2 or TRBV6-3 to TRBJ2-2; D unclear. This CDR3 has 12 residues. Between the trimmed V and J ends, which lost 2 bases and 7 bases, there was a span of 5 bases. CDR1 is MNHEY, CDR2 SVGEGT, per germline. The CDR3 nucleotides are TGTGCCAGCAGTTACATTCTCGGGGAGCTGTTTTTT. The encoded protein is CASSYILGELFF.

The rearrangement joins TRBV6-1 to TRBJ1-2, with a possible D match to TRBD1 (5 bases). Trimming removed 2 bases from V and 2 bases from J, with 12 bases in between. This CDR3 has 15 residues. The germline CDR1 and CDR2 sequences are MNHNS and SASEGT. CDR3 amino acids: CASSERGETNYGYTF. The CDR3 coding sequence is TGTGCCAGCAGTGAAAGGGGAGAGACCAACTATGGCTACACCTTC.

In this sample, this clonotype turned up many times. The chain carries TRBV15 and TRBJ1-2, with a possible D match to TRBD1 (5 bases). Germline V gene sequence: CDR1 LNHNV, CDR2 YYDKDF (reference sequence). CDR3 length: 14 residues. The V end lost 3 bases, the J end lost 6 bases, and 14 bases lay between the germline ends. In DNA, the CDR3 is TGTGCCACCAGCAGGGACACCGGGCCGGATGGCTACACCTTC. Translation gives CATSRDTGPDGYTF.

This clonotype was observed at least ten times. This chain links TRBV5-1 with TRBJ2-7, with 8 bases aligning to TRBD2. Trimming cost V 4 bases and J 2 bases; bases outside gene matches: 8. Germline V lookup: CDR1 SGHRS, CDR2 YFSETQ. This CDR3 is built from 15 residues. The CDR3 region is CASSTAGGIAYEQYF. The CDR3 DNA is TGCGCCAGCAGCACGGCGGGGGGAATAGCCTACGAGCAGTACTTC. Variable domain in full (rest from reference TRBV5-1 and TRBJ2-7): KAGVTQTPRYLIKTRGQQVTLSCSPISGHRSVSWYQQTPGQGLQFLFEYFSETQRNKGNFPGRFSGRQFSNSRSEMNVSTLELGDSALYLCASSTAGGIAYEQYFGPGTRLTVT.

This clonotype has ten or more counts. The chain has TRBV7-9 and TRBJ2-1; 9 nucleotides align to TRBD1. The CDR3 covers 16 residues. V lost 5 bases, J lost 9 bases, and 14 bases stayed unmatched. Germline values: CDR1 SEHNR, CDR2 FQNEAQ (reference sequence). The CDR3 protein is CASSKRGQGPDGEQFF. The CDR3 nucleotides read TGTGCCAGCAGCAAAAGGGGACAGGGTCCCGATGGTGAGCAGTTCTTC.

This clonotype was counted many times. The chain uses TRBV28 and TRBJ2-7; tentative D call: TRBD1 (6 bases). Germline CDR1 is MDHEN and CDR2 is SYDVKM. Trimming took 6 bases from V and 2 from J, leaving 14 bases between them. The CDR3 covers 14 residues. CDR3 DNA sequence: TGTGCCAGCAGCCCGCTCGGGGACACCTACGAGCAGTACTTC. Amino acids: CASSPLGDTYEQYF.